This TCR beta chain was obtained from a study of cytomegalovirus exposure and HLA in healthy donors. Findings and limits, study-wide: In a later analysis, at a false discovery rate of 0.05, fewer than 20,000 TCR beta sequences matched HLA alleles. Accounts indicate the classifier identified cytomegalovirus status with strong specificity and sensitivity.

With 60 Vbeta and 13 Jbeta primers, the PCR was carried out. Generated by immunoSEQ multiplex PCR, the TCRdb table keeps only in-frame clones and is missing some. The sample lists about 150,000 clones, 75% to 80% occurring once. In regard to this clone: The target antigen is unknown.

Input material: PBMCs. The TCR was taken from a male donor in good health and CMV-seronegative.

As DNA, the CDR3 is TGTGCCAGCAGTCGAGGCGAGCAGTACTTC. Translating gives CASSRGEQYF. The rearrangement joins TRBV6-5 to TRBJ2-7, with D unclear. The CDR3 extends over 10 amino acids. Per the germline V gene, CDR1 is MNHEY and CDR2 is SVGAGI. Trimming cost V 5 bases and J 6 bases, with 5 bases left between them.